These 27 T cell receptor beta chains originate from one sample sequenced in a study of blood T cell repertoires in COVID-19 (dated by TCRdb to the early 2020s). Preparation of the library involved the immunoSEQ multiplex PCR assay. TCRdb took this table from immuneACCESS and kept in-frame rearrangements with V and J called. Such tables lack part of the clones; where checked against another copy, unresolved V genes explain under half of the gap, and the rest is unexplained. This sample lists around 180,000 clones; 70% to 90% were detected once. Clones ranked in the top ten supply under 3.5% of the sample. Sequences were obtained from peripheral blood. The receptors were gathered from a man in his 60s with acute or convalescent COVID-19.

This clone was counted once. The rearrangement links TRBV2 to TRBJ1-3; D call uncertain. The CDR3 spans 13 residues. Between the trimmed V and J ends, which lost 7 bases and 2 bases, there was a span of 9 bases. From germline, CDR1 is SNHLY and CDR2 FYNNEI. For the CDR3, the DNA is TGTGCCAGCACGAGCTTAGCTGGAAACACCATATATTTT. This translates into CASTSLAGNTIYF.

The genes are TRBV5-1 and TRBJ2-1; D may be TRBD2 (5 bases). The CDR3 length is 15 residues. Trimming removed 0 bases at V and 0 bases at J, with 7 bases between. Germline loops: CDR1 SGHRS, CDR2 YFSETQ. The chain's CDR3 is CASSLDGSSYNEQFF. The CDR3, as DNA: TGCGCCAGCAGCTTGGATGGGAGCTCCTACAATGAGCAGTTCTTC.

The J gene is TRBJ2-7, the V gene TRBV4-2; 9 bases match TRBD2. The CDR3 spans 16 residues. J was trimmed by 0 bases and V by 1 base; bases with no gene match: 4. Germline CDR1 is LGHNA and CDR2 is YNFKEQ. The CDR3 bases are TGTGCCAGCAGCCAAGGCCCAGCGGGAGGCTCCTACGAGCAGTACTTC. This encodes CASSQGPAGGSYEQYF.

The sample holds a few counts of this clone. The chain is built from TRBV28 and TRBJ1-3; maybe TRBD1 (5 bases). The germline V and J ends were trimmed by 4 bases and 0 bases, with 13 bases remaining between them. CDR1 and CDR2 (germline): MDHEN, SYDVKM. The CDR3 consists of 16 residues. CDR3 residues: CASSSAQGSSGNTIYF. Written as DNA, the CDR3 is TGTGCCAGCAGTTCAGCCCAGGGTTCCTCTGGAAACACCATATATTTT.

This clone appeared once. The chain has TRBV28 and TRBJ2-7, with TRBD2 matching over 7 bases. From germline, CDR1 is MDHEN and CDR2 SYDVKM. The CDR3 covers 14 residues. The junction had 4 bases not matched to a gene; V was cut back by 3 bases and J by 2 bases. CDR3 DNA: TGTGCCAGCAGTTTCGGCGGGAGCCCCTACGAGCAGTACTTC. Amino acids: CASSFGGSPYEQYF.

This clone was seen a handful of times. V is TRBV28 and J is TRBJ1-6; 7 bases line up with TRBD1. This CDR3 comprises 16 residues. V gave up 5 bases and J gave up 9 bases; unmatched junction bases: 13. Germline V gene lookup returns CDR1 MDHEN and CDR2 SYDVKM. The CDR3 DNA reads TGTGCCAGCAGTCCCCGGACAGGCCAATGGAGTTCACCCCTCCACTTT. As protein: CASSPRTGQWSSPLHF.

V and J are TRBV9 and TRBJ2-7, with D possibly being TRBD2 (5 bases). There are 16 residues in the CDR3. From germline, CDR1 is SGDLS and CDR2 YYNGEE. V was pared by 0 bases and J by 0 bases, with 13 bases between. The CDR3 DNA is TGTGCCAGCAGCGTAGTTGAAGCGGCAAGCTCCTACGAGCAGTACTTC. Its translation is CASSVVEAASSYEQYF.

The rearrangement joins TRBV9 to TRBJ1-1; D unresolved. Between the trimmed V and J ends, which lost 0 bases and 5 bases, there was a span of 2 bases. CDR1 is SGDLS and CDR2 is YYNGEE in the germline V gene. The CDR3 spans 11 residues. The CDR3 DNA is TGTGCCAGCAGCGTAGTAACTGAAGCTTTCTTT. The encoded protein is CASSVVTEAFF.

This chain links TRBV7-9 with TRBJ2-1; 10 bases fit TRBD2. The germline CDR1 and CDR2 sequences are SEHNR and FQNEAQ (reference sequence). Germline trimming cut 4 bases from V and 0 bases from J; bases unmatched to any gene: 12. This CDR3 comprises 19 residues. CDR3 in amino acids: CASSYGLAVRWSSYNEQFF. The CDR3 DNA sequence: TGTGCCAGCAGCTACGGACTAGCGGTCCGCTGGAGCTCCTACAATGAGCAGTTCTTC.

This chain uses TRBV14 with TRBJ1-6; D may be TRBD1 (6 bases). V was cut by 4 bases and J by 8 bases, with 15 bases left in between. This CDR3 spans 15 amino acids. Germline V CDR1 and CDR2: SGHDN, FVKESK. The CDR3 nucleotides read TGTGCCAGCAGCCTACCGGGACAAGCTGATTCACCCCTCCACTTT. Translating gives CASSLPGQADSPLHF.

The rearrangement links TRBV2 to TRBJ2-1; the match to TRBD2 covers 14 bases. V lost 5 bases to trimming and J lost 0 bases; unmatched junction nucleotides: 9. CDR3 size: 19 residues. The germline gives CDR1 SNHLY, CDR2 FYNNEI. As DNA, the CDR3 is TGTGCCAGCAGTAAGACCGGGACTAGCGGGAGACTCTCCTACAATGAGCAGTTCTTC. Translating it yields CASSKTGTSGRLSYNEQFF.

This clone was seen once. V usage is TRBV11-2 and J usage is TRBJ2-1; 11 nucleotides line up with TRBD2. V lost 8 bases, J lost 8 bases, and 14 bases stayed unmatched. The CDR3 length is 16 residues. Germline values: CDR1 SGHAT, CDR2 FQNNGV. The DNA for the CDR3 is TGTGCCAGCTTCCCAGTAGCGGGAGGGCCCAACCATGAGCAGTTCTTC. Amino acid sequence: CASFPVAGGPNHEQFF.

The genes are TRBV27 and TRBJ1-4; the D gene is possibly TRBD1 (6 bases). This CDR3 contains 15 residues. The germline V gene encodes CDR1 MNHEY and CDR2 SMNVEV (reference sequence). Trimming pared 5 bases from V and 8 bases from J, leaving 18 bases between. In nucleotides, the CDR3 is TGTGCCAGCAGTCCCTTCGGGTCGCAGGGGGAAAAACTGTTTTTT. This sequence encodes CASSPFGSQGEKLFF.

This sequence joins TRBV11-2 and TRBJ2-2; 8 nucleotides line up with TRBD1. This CDR3 spans 16 amino acids. Germline V gene data show CDR1 as SGHAT and CDR2 as FQNNGV. V trimming: 4 bases; J trimming: 0 bases; junction bases outside the gene matches: 4. CDR3 sequence reads: CASSSSQGANTGELFF. CDR3 nucleotide sequence: TGTGCCAGCAGCTCCTCACAGGGGGCGAACACCGGGGAGCTGTTTTTT. The whole variable domain, filled in from reference TRBV11-2 and TRBJ2-2, reads EAGVAQSPRYKIIEKRQSVAFWCNPISGHATLYWYQQILGQGPKLLIQFQNNGVVDDSQLPKDRFSAERLKGVDSTLKIQPAKLEDSAVYLCASSSSQGANTGELFFGEGSRLTVL.

The rearrangement joins TRBV21-1 to TRBJ2-7; the table's TRBD2 call for D was not verified on the DNA. TRBV21-1 is reported as a pseudogene. This CDR3 has 13 amino acids. Here the CDR3 reads CASSRRADYEQYF. CDR3 in DNA: TGTGCCAGCAGCCGCCGTGCGGACTACGAGCAGTACTTC.

This clone was observed a single time. J is TRBJ1-2 and V is TRBV2; 8 positions match TRBD1. With 11 bases clipped from V and 8 bases from J, the junction kept 13 bases outside the gene matches. This CDR3 region has 13 residues. CDR1 and CDR2 (germline): SNHLY, FYNNEI. The CDR3 sequence: CAGTDQGARGYTF. The CDR3 bases are TGTGCCGGCACAGATCAGGGGGCACGCGGCTACACCTTC.

The sample holds a few counts of this clone. At one end the junction does not follow the germline gene, possibly because of a read error. The V call is TRBV6-4, the J call TRBJ2-1; possible D gene TRBD1, 5 bases. Per germline, CDR1 MRHNA and CDR2 SNTAGT. The CDR3 sequence is 15 residues long. The CDR3 DNA is TGTGCCAGCAGTGTCACAGGTGACTCCCACAATGAGCAGTTCTTC. It is translated as CASSVTGDSHNEQFF.

The chain is built from TRBV7-2 and TRBJ1-1; the D gene is possibly TRBD1 (6 bases). Trimming cost V 1 base and J 4 bases, with 10 bases left between them. This CDR3 has 14 residues. The germline V gene has CDR1 SGHTA and CDR2 FQGNSA. The DNA of the CDR3 is TGTGCCAGCAGCTTAGGGGGACACTCCACTGAAGCTTTCTTT. This codes for CASSLGGHSTEAFF.

This chain uses TRBV7-9 with TRBJ2-2, with a weak D call TRBD1 (5 bases). The CDR3 consists of 15 residues. From germline, CDR1 is SEHNR and CDR2 FQNEAQ (reference sequence). With 2 bases removed from V and 6 bases from J, the gap between germline ends came to 13 bases. The CDR3 nucleotides read TGTGCCAGCAGCTTATTGGCAGGGCGCCCCGGGGAGCTGTTTTTT. The encoded protein is CASSLLAGRPGELFF.

The chain combines TRBV19 with TRBJ2-2, with 9 nucleotides matching TRBD1. CDR3 length: 17 amino acids. Trimming took 4 bases from V and 1 from J; bases not matched to a gene: 7. The germline gives CDR1 LNHDA, CDR2 SQIVND (reference sequence). CDR3 region: CASSRRPGQGNTGELFF. CDR3 nucleotide sequence: TGTGCCAGTAGTAGGCGACCGGGACAGGGGAACACCGGGGAGCTGTTTTTT.

The chain recombines TRBV6-5 with TRBJ1-3; 8 bases agree with TRBD1. Looked up from germline, CDR1 is MNHEY and CDR2 is SVGAGI. V shed 4 bases, J shed 0 bases, and the junction held 5 bases outside the gene matches. CDR3 length equals 16 residues. CDR3 in amino acids: CASSLTGAISGNTIYF. The DNA for the CDR3 is TGTGCCAGCAGTTTGACAGGGGCTATCTCTGGAAACACCATATATTTT.

The V call is TRBV5-1, the J call TRBJ2-3; TRBD2 matches 9 bases. CDR3 length equals 20 residues. V dropped 0 bases and J dropped 1; count of bases not matched to a gene: 15. Per germline, CDR1 SGHRS and CDR2 YFSETQ. The CDR3, as DNA: TGCGCCAGCAGCTTGGAAAAAGGATTAGCGGGAGTGGCAGGCACAGATACGCAGTATTTT. It encodes CASSLEKGLAGVAGTDTQYF.

The chain couples TRBV6-1 to TRBJ2-3; 8 bases agree with TRBD1. Germline-derived CDR1 and CDR2 are MNHNS and SASEGT. V was clipped by 2 bases and J by 3 bases; unmatched bases: 4. CDR3 length: 15 amino acids. The CDR3 loop reads CASSEQGAQTDTQYF. The DNA for the CDR3 is TGTGCCAGCAGTGAACAGGGGGCTCAGACAGATACGCAGTATTTT.

The chain couples TRBV19 to TRBJ1-5, with 7 bases matching TRBD1. The V gene's germline CDR1 is LNHDA and CDR2 SQIVND (reference sequence). This CDR3 contains 15 residues. The junction had 9 bases not matched to a gene; V was cut back by 4 bases and J by 6 bases. This chain's CDR3 is CASSSIDRDGQPQHF. The CDR3 DNA reads as TGTGCCAGTAGTAGCATAGACAGGGACGGTCAGCCCCAGCATTTT.

The chain combines TRBV28 with TRBJ1-2; D remains ambiguous. This CDR3 contains 14 residues. Germline CDR1 reads MDHEN; CDR2 reads SYDVKM. The germline V and J ends were trimmed by 6 bases and 5 bases, with 16 bases remaining between them. This CDR3 reads CASSLGEGWYGYTF. CDR3 nucleotides: TGTGCCAGCAGCCTCGGGGAGGGTTGGTATGGCTACACCTTC.

V is TRBV3-1 (or the pseudogene TRBV3-2) and J is TRBJ2-1; D is uncertain. Germline assignment: CDR1 LGHDT and CDR2 YNNKEL (reference sequence). V dropped 5 bases and J dropped 9 bases, with 14 bases sitting between them. This CDR3 spans 13 amino acids. The chain's CDR3 is CASSYAPPGEQFF. DNA for the CDR3: TGTGCCAGCAGCTACGCCCCCCCCGGTGAGCAGTTCTTC.

In this sample, this clone turned up once. The chain recombines TRBV19 with TRBJ1-5; tentatively, D is TRBD1 (6 bases). CDR1 and CDR2 from the germline V gene are LNHDA and SQIVND (reference sequence). The CDR3 consists of 17 residues. The ends were cut back, 5 bases at V and 5 bases at J, with 22 bases in the middle. The CDR3 sequence is CASSRGGLSQPYQPQHF. As DNA, the CDR3 is TGTGCCAGTAGTCGCGGGGGGCTCTCTCAACCTTATCAGCCCCAGCATTTT.